This entry lists 2 T cell receptor beta chains sequenced from one sample in a study of T cells after yellow fever vaccination. TCRdb re-derived calls from the 5' RACE reads in MiXCR, one entry per CDR3 protein. This sample has tens of thousands of distinct CDR3 sequences, with about 7.8% found just once. The sequences come from CD8+ T cells sorted from PBMCs, collected 15 days after the yellow fever booster vaccination. All receptors derive from a man aged 25 to 40 who received the YFV17D yellow fever vaccine.

This clonotype was seen a few times. The chain links TRBV4-3 to TRBJ1-2, with D unclear. V was clipped by 0 bases and J by 3 bases, with 8 bases between them. Germline lookup yields CDR1 LGHNA and CDR2 YSLEER. This CDR3 contains 14 residues. This CDR3 reads CASSQDSEHYGYTF. Here the CDR3 DNA reads TGCGCCAGCAGCCAAGATTCGGAGCACTATGGCTACACCTTC.

This clonotype was found many times. The chain joins TRBV12-3 or TRBV12-4 to TRBJ2-7, with a weak D call TRBD1 (6 bases). The V gene lost 6 bases and the J gene lost 6 bases, with 21 bases spanning the gap. The CDR3 spans 15 residues. CDR3 sequence: CASSIQNRDDSEQYF. The CDR3 region has the DNA TGTGCCAGCAGCATCCAAAACAGGGATGATAGCGAGCAGTACTTC.